This is a list of T cell receptor beta chains from one sample in a study of early T cells in non-severe SARS-CoV-2 infection. One entry per CDR3 protein results from TCRdb running MiXCR on the 5' RACE reads. This sample has tens of thousands of distinct CDR3 sequences, with around 9.3% found just once. What was sequenced was whole blood. These receptors were obtained from an adult who was a healthcare worker with PCR-confirmed SARS-CoV-2 infection or an uninfected control (not recorded which). Both conserved end residues are part of each CDR3. A D gene is named only where the DNA matches it firmly. The size field is filled for only some rows; it gives once, few, many or a size class.

clone_size,j_call,v_call,d_call,cdr3_aa,cdr3_nt
many,TRBJ1-5,TRBV20-1,NA,CSASSTGNQPQHF,TGCAGTGCTAGTAGCACAGGGAATCAGCCCCAGCATTTT
NA,TRBJ1-6,TRBV5-1,NA,CASQRGGQNNSPLHF,TGCGCCAGCCAGCGTGGGGGACAAAATAATTCACCCCTCCACTTT
many,TRBJ2-1,TRBV7-6,NA,CASSLAHRREDNEQFF,TGTGCCAGCAGCTTAGCCCACCGGAGGGAGGACAATGAGCAGTTCTTC
many,TRBJ2-5,TRBV14,NA,CASSQWSGVETQYF,TGTGCCAGCAGCCAATGGTCGGGAGTGGAGACCCAGTACTTC
many,TRBJ2-7,TRBV4-2,NA,CASSQGPNLGHEQYF,TGTGCCAGCAGCCAAGGGCCGAACTTGGGCCACGAGCAGTACTTC
many,TRBJ2-6,TRBV5-1,NA,CASSLVTGPPSGANVLTF,TGCGCCAGCAGCTTGGTGACGGGGCCTCCATCTGGGGCCAACGTCCTGACTTTC
NA,TRBJ2-1,TRBV30,NA,CAWISYNEQFF,TGTGCCTGGATTTCCTACAATGAGCAGTTCTTC
medium-sized,TRBJ2-7,TRBV6-6,TRBD2,CASSPKLAGGPPLEQYF,TGTGCCAGCAGCCCCAAACTAGCGGGGGGGCCTCCCTTGGAGCAGTACTTC
many,TRBJ1-5,TRBV7-7,NA,CASSLGGQSYSNQPQHF,TGTGCTAGCAGCTTAGGTGGGCAGTCCTATAGCAATCAGCCCCAGCATTTT
NA,TRBJ1-1,TRBV5-1,NA,CASSLEAGTVEAFF,TGCGCCAGCAGCTTGGAAGCCGGGACGGTGGAAGCTTTCTTT
many,TRBJ2-7,TRBV5-1,NA,CASSRDRWEPYEQYF,TGCGCCAGCAGTCGTGACAGGTGGGAGCCCTACGAGCAGTACTTC
many,TRBJ2-7,TRBV12-3/TRBV12-4,NA,CASSFMTGTSYEQYF,TGTGCCAGCAGTTTCATGACCGGGACATCCTACGAGCAGTACTTC
many,TRBJ1-5,TRBV24-1,NA,CATSDGALWEPQHF,TGTGCCACCAGTGATGGGGCCCTCTGGGAGCCCCAGCATTTT
few,TRBJ1-3,TRBV20-1,NA,CSATHRVGGNTIYF,TGCAGTGCCACACACAGGGTCGGTGGAAACACCATATATTTT
NA,TRBJ1-1,TRBV5-1,NA,CASSLHYRDTEAFF,TGCGCCAGCAGCCTCCATTATAGGGACACTGAAGCTTTCTTT